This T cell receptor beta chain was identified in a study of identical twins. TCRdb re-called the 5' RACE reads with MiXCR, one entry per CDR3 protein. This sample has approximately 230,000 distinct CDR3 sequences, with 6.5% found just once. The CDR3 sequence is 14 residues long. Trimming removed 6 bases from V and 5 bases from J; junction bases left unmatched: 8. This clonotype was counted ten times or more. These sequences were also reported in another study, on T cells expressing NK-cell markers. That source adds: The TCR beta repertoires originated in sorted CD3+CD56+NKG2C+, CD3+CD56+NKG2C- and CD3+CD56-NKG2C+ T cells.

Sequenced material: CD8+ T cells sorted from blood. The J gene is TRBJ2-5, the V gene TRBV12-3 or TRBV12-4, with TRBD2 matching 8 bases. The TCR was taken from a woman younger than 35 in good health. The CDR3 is CASSQIAGSETQYF. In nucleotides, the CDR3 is TGTGCCAGCAGCCAAATAGCGGGGTCGGAGACCCAGTACTTC.